The source of this T cell receptor (beta chain) is a study of cytomegalovirus exposure and HLA in healthy donors. The V end was cut by 1 base, the J end by 7 bases, with 16 bases between. Germline V gives CDR1 SNHLY, CDR2 FYNNEI. CDR3 length equals 16 residues. Both 60 Vbeta primers and 13 Jbeta primers went into the PCR. The table came from immunoSEQ multiplex PCR; TCRdb's copy has only in-frame clones and leaves some out. The data contain some 120,000 clones, roughly 74% of them singletons. The TCR comes from a woman in her twenties or thirties in good health and CMV-seronegative. V gene TRBV2 combines with J gene TRBJ1-4; D not resolved. Sequenced sample: PBMCs. Written as DNA, the CDR3 is TGTGCCAGCAGTGAAGTCGTGGGCAGTCCGAGTGAAAAACTGTTTTTT. Translation: CASSEVVGSPSEKLFF. Full variable domain (remainder filled in from reference TRBV2 and TRBJ1-4): EPEVTQTPSHQVTQMGQEVILRCVPISNHLYFYWYRQILGQKVEFLVSFYNNEISEKSEIFDDQFSVERPDGSNFTLKIRSTKLEDSAMYFCASSEVVGSPSEKLFFGSGTQLSVL.